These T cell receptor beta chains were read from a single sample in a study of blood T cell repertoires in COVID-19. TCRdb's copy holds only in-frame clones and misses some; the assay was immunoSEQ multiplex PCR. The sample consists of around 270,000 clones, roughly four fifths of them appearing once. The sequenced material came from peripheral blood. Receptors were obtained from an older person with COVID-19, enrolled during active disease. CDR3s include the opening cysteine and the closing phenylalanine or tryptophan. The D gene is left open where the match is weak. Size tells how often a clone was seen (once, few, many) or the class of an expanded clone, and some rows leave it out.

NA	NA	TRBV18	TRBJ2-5	CASSPGRETQYF	TGTGCCAGCTCACCAGGGAGGGAGACCCAGTACTTC
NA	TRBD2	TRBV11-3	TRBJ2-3	CASSLGGGGVDTQYF	TGTGCCAGCAGCCTCGGGGGGGGCGGGGTCGATACGCAGTATTTT
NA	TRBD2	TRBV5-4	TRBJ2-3	CASSPGLAGVGTQYF	TGTGCCAGCAGCCCGGGACTAGCGGGAGTGGGTACGCAGTATTTT
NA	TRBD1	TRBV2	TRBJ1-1	CASSERTGRKDDTEAFF	TGTGCCAGCAGTGAACGGACAGGAAGGAAGGATGACACTGAAGCTTTCTTT
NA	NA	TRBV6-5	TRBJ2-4	CASTPILAKNIQYF	TGTGCCAGTACACCAATCCTAGCCAAAAACATTCAGTACTTC
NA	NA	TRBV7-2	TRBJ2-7	CASSLDPSPYEQYF	TGTGCCAGCAGCTTAGATCCTAGCCCCTACGAGCAGTACTTC
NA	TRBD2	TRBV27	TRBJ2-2	CASSLLAASNTGELFF	TGTGCCAGCAGTCTACTAGCGGCATCGAACACCGGGGAGCTGTTTTTT
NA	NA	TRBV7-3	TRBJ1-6	CASSPGSLQNSPLHF	TGTGCCAGCAGCCCCGGGTCCCTTCAAAATTCACCCCTCCACTTT
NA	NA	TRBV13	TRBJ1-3	CASSPSIWTRTGNTIYF	TGTGCCAGCAGCCCCTCTATCTGGACAAGAACTGGAAACACCATATATTTT
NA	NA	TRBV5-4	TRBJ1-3	CASSSRTDSGNTIYF	TGTGCCAGCAGCTCCAGGACTGACTCTGGAAACACCATATATTTT
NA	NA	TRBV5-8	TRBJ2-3	CASSLSEGFITDTQYF	TGTGCCAGCAGCTTGAGCGAGGGTTTTATCACAGATACGCAGTATTTT
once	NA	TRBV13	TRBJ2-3	CASSLGPRDTQYF	TGTGCCAGCAGCTTAGGGCCCAGGGATACGCAGTATTTT
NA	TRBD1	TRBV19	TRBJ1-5	CASSIRDRVYQPQHF	TGTGCCAGTAGTATACGGGACAGGGTGTATCAGCCCCAGCATTTT
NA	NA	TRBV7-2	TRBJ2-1	CASSLSQGRNEQFF	TGTGCCAGCAGCTTATCCCAGGGAAGGAATGAGCAGTTCTTC
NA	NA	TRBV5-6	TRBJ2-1	CASSLARNEQFF	TGTGCCAGCAGCTTGGCACGGAATGAGCAGTTCTTC
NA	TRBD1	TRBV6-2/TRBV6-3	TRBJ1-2	CASSYSGQGYGYTF	TGTGCCAGCAGTTACTCCGGACAGGGCTATGGCTACACCTTC
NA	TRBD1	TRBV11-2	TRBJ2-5	CASSSRSGTGGVKETQYF	TGTGCCAGCAGCTCGAGATCCGGGACAGGGGGGGTAAAAGAGACCCAGTACTTC
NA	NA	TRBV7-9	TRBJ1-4	CASSFSQGGEKLFF	TGTGCCAGCAGCTTTAGTCAGGGCGGTGAAAAACTGTTTTTT
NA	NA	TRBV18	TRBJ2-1	CASSRIGQPWGDNEQFF	TGTGCCAGCTCTCGCATAGGACAGCCCTGGGGTGACAATGAGCAGTTCTTC
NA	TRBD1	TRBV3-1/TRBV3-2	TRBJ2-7	CASSQGTGGEQYF	TGTGCCAGCAGCCAAGGGACAGGGGGCGAGCAGTACTTC
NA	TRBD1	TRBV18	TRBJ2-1	CASSPEGAGYNEQFF	TGTGCCAGCTCACCAGAGGGGGCAGGGTACAATGAGCAGTTCTTC
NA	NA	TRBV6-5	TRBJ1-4	CASAEQDSFEKLFF	TGTGCCAGTGCAGAACAGGATTCCTTTGAAAAACTGTTTTTT
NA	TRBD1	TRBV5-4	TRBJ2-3	CASSLPDRATDTQYF	TGTGCCAGCAGTTTGCCGGACAGGGCAACAGATACGCAGTATTTT
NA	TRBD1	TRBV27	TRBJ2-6	CASRDRGPSGANVLTF	TGTGCCAGCAGAGACAGGGGCCCCTCTGGGGCCAACGTCCTGACTTTC
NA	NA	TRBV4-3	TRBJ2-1	CASSQTEYNEQFF	TGCGCCAGCAGCCAAACCGAGTACAATGAGCAGTTCTTC
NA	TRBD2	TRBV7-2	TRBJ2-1	CASSLARGIAGGLDEQFF	TGTGCCAGCAGCTTAGCGCGCGGTATAGCGGGGGGGCTTGATGAGCAGTTCTTC
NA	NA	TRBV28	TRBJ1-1	CASSLFRRPVTEAFF	TGTGCCAGCAGTTTATTCAGGCGTCCGGTGACTGAAGCTTTCTTT
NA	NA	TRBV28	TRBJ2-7	CASSLARGVSYEQYF	TGTGCCAGCAGTTTGGCTCGCGGGGTCTCCTACGAGCAGTACTTC
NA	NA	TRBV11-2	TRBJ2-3	CASTATTSITDTQYF	TGTGCCAGCACCGCAACCACTAGCATCACAGATACGCAGTATTTT
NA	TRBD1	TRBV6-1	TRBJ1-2	CASSEWRTGEDYGYTF	TGTGCCAGCAGTGAATGGCGTACAGGGGAAGACTATGGCTACACCTTC
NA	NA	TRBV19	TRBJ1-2	CASSADRQSNYGYTF	TGTGCCAGTAGTGCCGACAGGCAGAGTAACTATGGCTACACCTTC
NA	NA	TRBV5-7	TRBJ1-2	CASSLTGLNYGYTF	TGTGCCAGCAGCTTGACGGGGTTAAACTATGGCTACACCTTC
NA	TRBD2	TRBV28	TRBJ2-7	CASSFPRLAGEGNEQYF	TGTGCCAGCAGTTTTCCGAGACTAGCGGGGGAGGGGAACGAGCAGTACTTC
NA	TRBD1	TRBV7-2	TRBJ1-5	CASSMGTGLSNQPQHF	TGTGCCAGCAGCATGGGGACAGGGCTAAGCAATCAGCCCCAGCATTTT
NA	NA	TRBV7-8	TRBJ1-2	CASSPGNRVNYGYTF	TGTGCCAGCAGCCCAGGAAACAGGGTTAACTATGGCTACACCTTC
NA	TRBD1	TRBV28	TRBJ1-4	CASSLLEGATNEKLFF	TGTGCCAGCAGTTTATTAGAGGGGGCCACTAATGAAAAACTGTTTTTT
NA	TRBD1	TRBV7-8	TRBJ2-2	CASSADRGSGELFF	TGTGCCAGCAGCGCGGACAGGGGGTCCGGGGAGCTGTTTTTT
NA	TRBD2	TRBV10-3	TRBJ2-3	CAISESRLAGVSTDTQYF	TGTGCCATCAGTGAGTCGCGGCTAGCGGGAGTGAGCACAGATACGCAGTATTTT
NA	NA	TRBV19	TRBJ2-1	CASSRGDSYNEQFF	TGTGCCAGTAGTAGGGGGGACTCCTACAATGAGCAGTTCTTC
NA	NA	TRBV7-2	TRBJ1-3	CASSFPGSRNTIYF	TGTGCCAGCAGCTTCCCGGGATCACGAAACACCATATATTTT
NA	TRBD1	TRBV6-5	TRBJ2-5	CAGKQGGVETQYF	TGTGCCGGCAAACAGGGGGGAGTAGAGACCCAGTACTTC
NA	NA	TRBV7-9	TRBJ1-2	CAAALGGVANYGYTF	TGTGCCGCAGCACTTGGGGGGGTTGCTAACTATGGCTACACCTTC
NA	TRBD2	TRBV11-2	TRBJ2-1	CASSRRAAGVTPYNEQFF	TGTGCCAGCAGCCGAAGGGCGGCGGGGGTGACCCCCTACAATGAGCAGTTCTTC
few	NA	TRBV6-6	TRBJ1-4	CASSYGPGLRNEKLFF	TGTGCCAGCAGTTACGGACCGGGACTGAGGAATGAAAAACTGTTTTTT
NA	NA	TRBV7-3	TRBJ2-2	CASSFGGPNTGELFF	TGTGCCAGCAGCTTCGGGGGACCTAACACCGGGGAGCTGTTTTTT
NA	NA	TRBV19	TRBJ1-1	CASSPRTGGTEAFF	TGTGCCAGTAGTCCAAGGACGGGCGGGACTGAAGCTTTCTTT
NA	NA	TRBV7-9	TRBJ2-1	CASIGAGGPSSSYNEQFF	TGTGCCAGCATCGGAGCGGGTGGGCCCTCTAGCTCCTACAATGAGCAGTTCTTC
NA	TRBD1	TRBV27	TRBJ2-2	CASSWDREAGELFF	TGTGCCAGCAGCTGGGACAGGGAAGCCGGGGAGCTGTTTTTT